Given below is one TCR beta chain in context. What it recognizes is unknown. The data were obtained in a study of identical twins. General observations from the study: The presence of invariant MAIT and iNKT cells could partly confound analyses of zero-insertion sequences. Some out-of-frame alpha sequences were shared by twins, and these showed excess low generation probability.

The V end lost 3 bases, the J end lost 2 bases, and 9 bases lay between the germline ends. The CDR3 spans 14 residues. CDR1 is MGHDK and CDR2 is SYGVNS in the germline V gene. MiXCR, run by TCRdb on the 5' RACE reads, gives a single entry per CDR3 protein. The sample records about 1.7 million distinct CDR3 sequences, 25% to 35% being singletons. The source material was cord blood. The chain combines TRBV25-1 with TRBJ2-3; D is ambiguous. The source of this sequence is a newborn girl in good health. This chain's CDR3 is CASSEGGYTDTQYF. The CDR3 DNA reads TGTGCCAGCAGTGAGGGCGGCTACACAGATACGCAGTATTTT. The full variable domain, completed using reference TRBV25-1 and TRBJ2-3, is EADIYQTPRYLVIGTGKKITLECSQTMGHDKMYWYQQDPGMELHLIHYSYGVNSTEKGDLSSESTVSRIRTEHFPLTLESARPSHTSQYLCASSEGGYTDTQYFGPGTRLTVL.